Detailed here is one T cell receptor beta chain. Losses at the gene ends were 2 bases for V and 0 bases for J; bases not matched to a gene: 1. The CDR3 length is 15 residues. CDR1 is MNHEY and CDR2 is SMNVEV in the germline V gene (reference sequence). The sample belongs to a study of blood T cell repertoires in COVID-19. Study information: Samples taken during acute and convalescent COVID-19 were collected in the United States, Italy and Spain. Sample material is recorded as cDNA or gDNA derived from T cells, B-cell-depleted T cells, or PBMCs.

Clones were sequenced by immunoSEQ multiplex PCR, and TCRdb holds only the in-frame ones, with some missing. This table has some 170,000 clones, more than 70% appearing once. The source of this sequence is a woman in her fifties or sixties with acute or convalescent COVID-19. V usage is TRBV27 and J usage is TRBJ2-1, with 7 bases matching TRBD2. The material sequenced was peripheral blood. This CDR3 reads CASSLGGSSYNEQFF. DNA for the CDR3: TGTGCCAGCAGTTTAGGCGGGAGCTCCTACAATGAGCAGTTCTTC.